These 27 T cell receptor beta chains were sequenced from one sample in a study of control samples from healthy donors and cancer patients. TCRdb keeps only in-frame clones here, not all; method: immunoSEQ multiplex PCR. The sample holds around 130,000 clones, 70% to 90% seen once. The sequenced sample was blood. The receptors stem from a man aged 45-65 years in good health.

The CDR3 sequence is CASSLGGKIEETQYF. CDR3 bases: TGTGCCAGCAGCTTGGGAGGAAAAATAGAGGAGACCCAGTACTTC. The V and J genes are TRBV5-6 and TRBJ2-5, with no clear D. The CDR3 totals 15 residues. Per germline, CDR1 SGHDT and CDR2 YYEEEE. V gave up 0 bases and J gave up 5 bases, with 14 bases separating them.

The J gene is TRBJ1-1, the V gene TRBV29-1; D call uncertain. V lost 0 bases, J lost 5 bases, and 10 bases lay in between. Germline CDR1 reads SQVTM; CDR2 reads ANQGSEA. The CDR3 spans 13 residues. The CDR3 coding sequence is TGCAGCGTTGAAGAGGTATCGTTGACTGAAGCTTTCTTT. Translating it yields CSVEEVSLTEAFF.

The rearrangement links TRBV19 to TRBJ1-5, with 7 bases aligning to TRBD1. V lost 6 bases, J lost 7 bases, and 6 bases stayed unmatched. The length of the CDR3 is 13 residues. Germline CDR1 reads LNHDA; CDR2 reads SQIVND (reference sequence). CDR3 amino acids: CASRFRGDQPQHF. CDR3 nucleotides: TGTGCCAGTAGGTTCAGGGGGGACCAGCCCCAGCATTTT.

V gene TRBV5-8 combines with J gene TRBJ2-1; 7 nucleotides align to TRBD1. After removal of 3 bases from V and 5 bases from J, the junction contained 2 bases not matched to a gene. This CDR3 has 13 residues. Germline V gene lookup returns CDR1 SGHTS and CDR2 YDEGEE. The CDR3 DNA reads TGTGCCAGCAGCTGGGGACAGAACAATGAGCAGTTCTTC. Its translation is CASSWGQNNEQFF. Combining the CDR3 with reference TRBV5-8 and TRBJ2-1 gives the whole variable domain EAGVTQSPTHLIKTRGQQATLRCSPISGHTSVYWYQQALGLGLQFLLWYDEGEERNRGNFPPRFSGRQFPNYSSELNVNALELEDSALYLCASSWGQNNEQFFGPGTRLTVL.

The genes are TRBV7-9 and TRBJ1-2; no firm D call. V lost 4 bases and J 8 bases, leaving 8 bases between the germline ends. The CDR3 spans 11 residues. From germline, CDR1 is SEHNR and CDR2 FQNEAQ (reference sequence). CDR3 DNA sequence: TGTGCCAGCAGCTCCGCGAGGGGCTACACCTTC. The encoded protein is CASSSARGYTF.

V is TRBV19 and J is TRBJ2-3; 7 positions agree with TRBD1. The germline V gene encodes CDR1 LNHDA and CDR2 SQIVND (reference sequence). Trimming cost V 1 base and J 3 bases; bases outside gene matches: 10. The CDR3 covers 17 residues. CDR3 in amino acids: CASSIGWQGEKTDTQYF. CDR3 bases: TGTGCCAGTAGTATAGGTTGGCAGGGGGAAAAAACAGATACGCAGTATTTT.

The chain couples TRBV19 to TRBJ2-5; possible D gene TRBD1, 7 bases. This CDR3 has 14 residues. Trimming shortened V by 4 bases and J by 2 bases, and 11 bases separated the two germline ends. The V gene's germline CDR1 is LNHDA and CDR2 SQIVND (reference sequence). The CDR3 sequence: CASSRAGGQETQYF. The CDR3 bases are TGTGCCAGTAGTAGGGCAGGGGGGCAAGAGACCCAGTACTTC.

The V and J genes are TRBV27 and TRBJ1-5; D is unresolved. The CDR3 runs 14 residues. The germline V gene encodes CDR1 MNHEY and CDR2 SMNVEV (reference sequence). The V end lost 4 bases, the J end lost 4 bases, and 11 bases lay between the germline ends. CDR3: CASSSSIRNQPQHF. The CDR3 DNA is TGTGCCAGCAGTTCGAGCATACGTAATCAGCCCCAGCATTTT.

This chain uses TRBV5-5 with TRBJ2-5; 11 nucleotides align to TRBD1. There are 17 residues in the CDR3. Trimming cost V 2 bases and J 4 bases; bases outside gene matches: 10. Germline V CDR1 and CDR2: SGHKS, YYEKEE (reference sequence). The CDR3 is CASSFLRTGGVGETQYF. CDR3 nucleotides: TGTGCCAGCAGCTTTTTACGGACAGGGGGCGTGGGAGAGACCCAGTACTTC. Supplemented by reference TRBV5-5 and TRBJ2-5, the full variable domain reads DAGVTQSPTHLIKTRGQQVTLRCSPISGHKSVSWYQQVLGQGPQFIFQYYEKEERGRGNFPDRFSARQFPNYSSELNVNALLLGDSALYLCASSFLRTGGVGETQYFGPGTRLLVL.

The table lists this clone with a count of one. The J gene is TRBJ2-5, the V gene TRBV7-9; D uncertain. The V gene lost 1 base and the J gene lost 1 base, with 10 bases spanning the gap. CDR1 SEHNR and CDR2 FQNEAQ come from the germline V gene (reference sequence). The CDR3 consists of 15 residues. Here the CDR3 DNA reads TGTGCCAGCAGCTTAGGGTACGGCGGCCAAGAGACCCAGTACTTC. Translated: CASSLGYGGQETQYF.

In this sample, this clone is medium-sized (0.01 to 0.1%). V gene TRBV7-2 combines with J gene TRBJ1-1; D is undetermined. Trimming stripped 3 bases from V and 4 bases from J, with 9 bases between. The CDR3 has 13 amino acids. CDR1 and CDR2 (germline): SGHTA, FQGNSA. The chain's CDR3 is CASSFGEGTEAFF. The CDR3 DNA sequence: TGTGCCAGCAGCTTTGGGGAGGGCACTGAAGCTTTCTTT.

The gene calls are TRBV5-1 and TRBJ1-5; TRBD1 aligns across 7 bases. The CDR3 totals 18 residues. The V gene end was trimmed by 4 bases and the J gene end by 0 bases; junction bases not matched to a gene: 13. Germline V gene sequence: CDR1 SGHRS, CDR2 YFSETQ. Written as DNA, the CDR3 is TGCGCCAGCAGCGCTGGGGACAGTTCTTACGCTAGCAATCAGCCCCAGCATTTT. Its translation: CASSAGDSSYASNQPQHF.

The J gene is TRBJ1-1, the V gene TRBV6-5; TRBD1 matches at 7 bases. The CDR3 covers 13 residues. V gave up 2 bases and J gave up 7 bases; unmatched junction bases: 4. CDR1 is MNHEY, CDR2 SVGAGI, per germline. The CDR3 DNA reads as TGTGCCAGCAGTTACACGAACAGGGGTGAAGCTTTCTTT. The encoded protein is CASSYTNRGEAFF.

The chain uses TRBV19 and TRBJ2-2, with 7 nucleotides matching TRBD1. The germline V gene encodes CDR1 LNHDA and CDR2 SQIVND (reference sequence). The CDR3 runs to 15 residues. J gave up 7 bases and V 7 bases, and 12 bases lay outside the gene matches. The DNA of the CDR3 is TGTGCCAGTACCAAAGACAGGGATGAATACGGGGAGCTGTTTTTT. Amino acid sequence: CASTKDRDEYGELFF.

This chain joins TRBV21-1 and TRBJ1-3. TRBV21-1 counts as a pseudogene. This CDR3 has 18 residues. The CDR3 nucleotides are TGTGCCAGCAGCAAAGGGAAGGGCGGGGGGACCTGTGGAAACACCATATATTTT. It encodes CASSKGKGGGTCGNTIYF.

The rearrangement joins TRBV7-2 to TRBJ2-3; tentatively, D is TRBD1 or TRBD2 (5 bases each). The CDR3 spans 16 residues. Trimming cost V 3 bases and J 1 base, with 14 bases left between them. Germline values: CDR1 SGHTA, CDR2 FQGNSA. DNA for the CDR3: TGTGCCAGCAGCTTCTCTCCGGGGCGGGGCACAGATACGCAGTATTTT. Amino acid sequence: CASSFSPGRGTDTQYF.

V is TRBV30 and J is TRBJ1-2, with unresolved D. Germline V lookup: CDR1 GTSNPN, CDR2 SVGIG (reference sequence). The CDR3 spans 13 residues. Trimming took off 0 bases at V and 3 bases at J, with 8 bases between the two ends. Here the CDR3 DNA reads TGTGCCTGGAGTGTAGTGCTTGACTATGGCTACACCTTC. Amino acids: CAWSVVLDYGYTF. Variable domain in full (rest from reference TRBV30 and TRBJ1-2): SQTIHQWPATLVQPVGSPLSLECTVEGTSNPNLYWYRQAAGRGLQLLFYSVGIGQISSEVPQNLSASRPQDRQFILSSKKLLLSDSGFYLCAWSVVLDYGYTFGSGTRLTVV.

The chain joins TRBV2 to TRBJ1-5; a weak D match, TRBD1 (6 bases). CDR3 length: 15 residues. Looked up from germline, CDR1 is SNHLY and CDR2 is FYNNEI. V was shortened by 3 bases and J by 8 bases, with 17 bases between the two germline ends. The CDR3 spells CASSDLGGGMEPQHF. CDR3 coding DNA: TGTGCCAGCAGTGATTTGGGGGGCGGGATGGAGCCCCAGCATTTT. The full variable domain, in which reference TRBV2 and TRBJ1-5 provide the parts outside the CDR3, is EPEVTQTPSHQVTQMGQEVILRCVPISNHLYFYWYRQILGQKVEFLVSFYNNEISEKSEIFDDQFSVERPDGSNFTLKIRSTKLEDSAMYFCASSDLGGGMEPQHFGDGTRLSIL.

CDR3 in amino acids: CASSSGLAGVTGELFF. In nucleotides, the CDR3 is TGCGCCAGCAGTTCCGGACTAGCGGGGGTCACCGGGGAGCTGTTTTTT. This chain links TRBV4-3 with TRBJ2-2; 13 positions agree with TRBD2. This CDR3 is built from 16 residues. Unmatched junction bases numbered 5, after V lost 6 bases and J lost 4 bases. Per germline, CDR1 LGHNA and CDR2 YSLEER.

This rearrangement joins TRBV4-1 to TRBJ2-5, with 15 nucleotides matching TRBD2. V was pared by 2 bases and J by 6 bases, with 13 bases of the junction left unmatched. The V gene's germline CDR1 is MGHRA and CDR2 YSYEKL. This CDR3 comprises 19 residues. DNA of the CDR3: TGCGCCAGCAGCCAAAATCCCGGGACTAGCGGGGGGCAGGGAAAGACCCAGTACTTC. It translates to CASSQNPGTSGGQGKTQYF.

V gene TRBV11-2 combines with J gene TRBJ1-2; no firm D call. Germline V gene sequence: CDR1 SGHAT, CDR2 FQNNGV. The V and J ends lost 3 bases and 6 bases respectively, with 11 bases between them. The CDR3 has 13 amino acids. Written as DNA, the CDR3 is TGTGCCAGCAGCTTTTTGAAGGTAGATGGCTACACCTTC. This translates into CASSFLKVDGYTF. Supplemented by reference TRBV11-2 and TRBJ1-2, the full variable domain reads EAGVAQSPRYKIIEKRQSVAFWCNPISGHATLYWYQQILGQGPKLLIQFQNNGVVDDSQLPKDRFSAERLKGVDSTLKIQPAKLEDSAVYLCASSFLKVDGYTFGSGTRLTVV.

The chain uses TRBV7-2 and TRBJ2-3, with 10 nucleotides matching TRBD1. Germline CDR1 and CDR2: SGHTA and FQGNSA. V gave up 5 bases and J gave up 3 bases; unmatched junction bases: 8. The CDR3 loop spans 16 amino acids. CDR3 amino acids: CASSLRTGGVTDTQYF. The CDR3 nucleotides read TGTGCCAGCAGCCTCCGGACAGGGGGTGTAACAGATACGCAGTATTTT. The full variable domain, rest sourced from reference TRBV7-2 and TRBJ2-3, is GAGVSQSPSNKVTEKGKDVELRCDPISGHTALYWYRQSLGQGLEFLIYFQGNSAPDKSGLPSDRFSAERTGGSVSTLTIQRTQQEDSAVYLCASSLRTGGVTDTQYFGPGTRLTVL.

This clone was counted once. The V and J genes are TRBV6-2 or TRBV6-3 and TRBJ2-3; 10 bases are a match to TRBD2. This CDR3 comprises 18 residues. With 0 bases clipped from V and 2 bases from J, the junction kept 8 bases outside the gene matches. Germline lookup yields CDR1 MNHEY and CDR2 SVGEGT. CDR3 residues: CASSYSPSGGQNTDTQYF. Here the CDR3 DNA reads TGTGCCAGCAGTTACTCTCCTAGCGGGGGCCAAAACACAGATACGCAGTATTTT.

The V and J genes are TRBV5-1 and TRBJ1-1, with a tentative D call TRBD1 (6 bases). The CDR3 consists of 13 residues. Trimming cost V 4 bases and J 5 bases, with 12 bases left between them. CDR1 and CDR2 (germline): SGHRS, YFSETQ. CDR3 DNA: TGCGCCAGCAGCACCGGGACAAGAACTGAAGCTTTCTTT. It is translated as CASSTGTRTEAFF.

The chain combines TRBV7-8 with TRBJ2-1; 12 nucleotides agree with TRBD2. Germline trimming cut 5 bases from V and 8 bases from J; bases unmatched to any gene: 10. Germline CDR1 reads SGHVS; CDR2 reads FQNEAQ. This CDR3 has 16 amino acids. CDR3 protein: CASSRLAGGPRDEQFF. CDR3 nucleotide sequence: TGTGCCAGCAGCCGGCTAGCGGGGGGGCCTAGGGATGAGCAGTTCTTC. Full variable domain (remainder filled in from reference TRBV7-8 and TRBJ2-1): GAGVSQSPRYKVAKRGQDVALRCDPISGHVSLFWYQQALGQGPEFLTYFQNEAQLDKSGLPSDRFFAERPEGSVSTLKIQRTQQEDSAVYLCASSRLAGGPRDEQFFGPGTRLTVL.

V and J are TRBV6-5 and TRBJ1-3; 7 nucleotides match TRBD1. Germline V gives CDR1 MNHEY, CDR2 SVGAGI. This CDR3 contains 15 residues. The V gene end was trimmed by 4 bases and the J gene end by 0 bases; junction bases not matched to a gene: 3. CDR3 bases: TGTGCCAGCAGTTCACAGGGGATCTCTGGAAACACCATATATTTT. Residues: CASSSQGISGNTIYF.

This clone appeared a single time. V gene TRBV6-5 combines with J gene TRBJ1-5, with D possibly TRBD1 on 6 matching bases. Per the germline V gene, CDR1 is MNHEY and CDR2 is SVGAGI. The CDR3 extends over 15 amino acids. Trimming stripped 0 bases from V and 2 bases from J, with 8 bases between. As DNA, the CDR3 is TGTGCCAGCAGTTACTCATCAGGGGGCAATCAGCCCCAGCATTTT. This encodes CASSYSSGGNQPQHF.